The 22 T cell receptor beta chains below come from one sample, sequenced in a study of tumor-infiltrating lymphocytes in primary liver carcinoma. TCR beta cDNA was reverse-transcribed from roughly 520 ng of total RNA. The reaction used a constant-region primer and ProtoScript II reverse transcriptase. Nested multiplex PCR, run for three rounds with slightly modified ARM-PCR, yielded TCR beta libraries. Primers for the first two PCR rounds were TRBV1-TRBV30 forward primers and a C-beta reverse primer (about 9 cycles per round). MiXCR, run by TCRdb on the multiplex PCR reads, gives a single entry per CDR3 protein. The repertoire holds roughly 120,000 distinct CDR3 sequences, with 65% to 75% as singletons. Without any cell sorting, about 18-31 mg of bulk tissue yielded co-extracted RNA and DNA. Source material: tumor-adjacent normal liver tissue. These receptors were taken from a woman aged 55-70 years with primary liver carcinoma and hepatitis B virus infection.

With respect to this clonotype: At one end the junction does not follow the germline gene, possibly because of a read error. V gene TRBV4-1 combines with J gene TRBJ2-1; D is perhaps TRBD1 (5 bases). Germline V gene lookup returns CDR1 MGHRA and CDR2 YSYEKL. This CDR3 region has 12 residues. CDR3 protein: CAGSQDRNEQFF. The CDR3 DNA sequence: TGCGCAGGCAGCCAAGACAGAAATGAGCAATTCTTC.

A single count supports this clonotype. This chain connects TRBV11-2 to TRBJ2-5; D is unclear. The CDR3 contains 16 residues. Germline-derived CDR1 and CDR2 are SGHAT and FQNNGV. V was shortened by 1 base and J by 2 bases, with 14 bases between the two germline ends. CDR3 in amino acids: CASSLGALEGQETQYF. DNA of the CDR3: TGTGCCAGCAGCTTAGGGGCTTTGGAAGGACAAGAGACCCAGTACTTC. Combining the CDR3 with reference TRBV11-2 and TRBJ2-5 gives the whole variable domain EAGVAQSPRYKIIEKRQSVAFWCNPISGHATLYWYQQILGQGPKLLIQFQNNGVVDDSQLPKDRFSAERLKGVDSTLKIQPAKLEDSAVYLCASSLGALEGQETQYFGPGTRLLVL.

Details on this clonotype: A read error may produce the germline difference seen at one junction end. The genes are TRBV10-3 and TRBJ2-2; D ambiguous. Looked up from germline, CDR1 is ENHRY and CDR2 is SYGVKD. The CDR3 is 13 amino acids. The CDR3 sequence is CAINESLTGELFF. As DNA, the CDR3 is TGTGCCATCAATGAGTCGCTCACCGGAGAGCTGTTTTTT.

This clonotype has at least ten counts. J is TRBJ2-1 and V is TRBV28, with TRBD2 matching 11 bases. CDR3 length: 17 amino acids. CDR1 is MDHEN, CDR2 SYDVKM, per germline. V was clipped by 3 bases and J by 7 bases; unmatched bases: 11. The CDR3 spells CASSFPLLAGAGNEQFF. The CDR3 nucleotides are TGTGCCAGCAGTTTCCCTCTACTAGCGGGAGCGGGAAATGAGCAGTTCTTC.

At least ten counts were recorded for this clonotype. The rearrangement links TRBV29-1 to TRBJ1-2; 10 nucleotides align to TRBD1. The CDR3 has 15 amino acids. Germline loops: CDR1 SQVTM, CDR2 ANQGSEA. Losses at the gene ends were 5 bases for V and 3 bases for J; bases not matched to a gene: 9. CDR3 protein: CSVRQGARMDYGYTF. As DNA, the CDR3 is TGCAGCGTTCGACAGGGGGCGCGGATGGACTATGGCTACACCTTC.

On this clonotype itself: A read error may account for a junction end that differs from germline. The V call is TRBV29-1, the J call TRBJ2-7, with D possibly being TRBD1 or TRBD2 (5 bases each). CDR1 SQVTM and CDR2 ANQGSEA come from the germline V gene. The CDR3 runs 13 residues. CDR3 sequence reads: CSVQGVIPYEEYF. CDR3 sequence (DNA): TGCAGCGTTCAGGGAGTTATTCCCTACGAGGAGTACTTC.

Notes on this clonotype: The CDR3 carries no conserved terminal phenylalanine or tryptophan, so it likely arises from a read error. The gene calls are TRBV5-4 and TRBJ2-2, with D possibly being TRBD2 (5 bases). The CDR3 loop spans 13 amino acids. The germline gives CDR1 SGHNT, CDR2 YYREEE (reference sequence). The DNA of the CDR3 is TGTGCCAGCAGCTTCCCTAACACCGGGGTGCTGTTTCTT. Its protein is CASSFPNTGVLFL.

This clonotype was seen a few times. The chain uses TRBV7-3 and TRBJ2-2; TRBD2 is a possible D gene (6 bases). This CDR3 has 15 amino acids. CDR1 is SGHTA and CDR2 is FQGTGA in the germline V gene. V was shortened by 2 bases and J by 0 bases, with 7 bases between the two germline ends. The CDR3 DNA is TGTGCCAGCAGCTTACTAGCGACGAACACCGGGGAGCTGTTTTTT. Translation: CASSLLATNTGELFF.

Concerning this clonotype: The CDR3 end shows no conserved phenylalanine or tryptophan, and so a read error is likely. V and J are TRBV6-1 and TRBJ1-1; TRBD1 might be the D (5 bases). CDR3 size: 15 residues. Germline CDR1 reads MNHNS; CDR2 reads SASEGT. V was shortened by 4 bases and J by 10 bases, with 22 bases between the two germline ends. The CDR3, as DNA: TGTGCCAGCAGTGCGGAGACGGGGGGAGGCACGTTAGCTTTCATT. This sequence encodes CASSAETGGGTLAFI.

With regard to this clonotype: A read error may produce the germline difference seen at one junction end. This chain joins TRBV12-3 or TRBV12-4 and TRBJ2-6; 8 bases fit TRBD2. CDR3 length equals 14 residues. CDR3 DNA: TGTGCCAGCAGTATCGGAGCGGGGGCCAACGCCCTGACTTTC. Translating it yields CASSIGAGANALTF.

This chain joins TRBV29-1 and TRBJ2-3; 8 bases line up with TRBD2. This CDR3 comprises 12 residues. Germline CDR1 is SQVTM and CDR2 is ANQGSEA. This CDR3 is CGAERGTDTQYF. Written as DNA, the CDR3 is TGCGGAGCCGAGCGGGGGACAGATACGCAGTATTTT.

About this clonotype itself: The junction does not match germline at one end; this may be a read error. The chain uses TRBV5-4 and TRBJ1-1; D not certain. The CDR3 has 13 amino acids. Germline CDR1 is SGHNT and CDR2 is YYREEE (reference sequence). The CDR3 sequence is CASSSRTNTEAFF. The CDR3 bases are TGTGCCAGTAGCTCGCGGACGAACACTGAAGCTTTCTTT.

On this clonotype: One end of the junction fails to match germline, which may point to a read error. The gene calls are TRBV12-3 or TRBV12-4 and TRBJ1-1; possibly TRBD1 for D (6 bases). This CDR3 has 11 amino acids. Written as DNA, the CDR3 is TGTACCAGCAGTTCAGGGGCTGAAGCTTTATTT. Its translation: CTSSSGAEALF.

With respect to this clonotype: A read error may account for a junction end that differs from germline. The CDR3 bases are TGTGCCAGCAGCTTGTGGGGACTTGAGATATCCTACAAGCAGTACTTC. It translates to CASSLWGLEISYKQYF. The chain links TRBV7-9 to TRBJ2-7; TRBD2 is a possible D gene (6 bases). The germline CDR1 and CDR2 sequences are SEHNR and FQNEAQ (reference sequence). The CDR3 is 16 amino acids.

This clonotype was seen more than once but under ten times. The rearrangement uses TRBV24-1 and TRBJ1-5; tentative D call: TRBD1 (5 bases). This CDR3 has 16 amino acids. From germline, CDR1 is KGHDR and CDR2 SFDVKD. V was cut by 3 bases and J by 1 base, with 12 bases left in between. CDR3 in amino acids: CATSDAGITSNQPQHF. Written as DNA, the CDR3 is TGTGCCACCAGTGATGCAGGGATAACAAGCAATCAGCCCCAGCATTTT.

Of note for this clonotype: It may be a read error: a sequence one base away is much more abundant. The V gene is TRBV28, the J gene TRBJ2-7; no reliable D call. Trimming shortened V by 7 bases and J by 5 bases, and 12 bases separated the two germline ends. Germline-derived CDR1 and CDR2 are MDHEN and SYDVKM. This CDR3 contains 12 residues. The CDR3 region is CASTPNLDEQYF. In DNA form, the CDR3 reads TGTGCCAGCACCCCCAACCTAGACGAGCAGTACTTC.

Concerning this clonotype: A read error is likely, as this CDR3 ends without the conserved phenylalanine or tryptophan. This chain connects TRBV29-1 to TRBJ2-5, with D uncertain. Germline V gene sequence: CDR1 SQVTM, CDR2 ANQGSEA. The length of the CDR3 is 15 residues. The germline V and J ends were trimmed by 3 bases and 2 bases, with 16 bases remaining between them. CDR3: CSVEGPFPSQETQYS. The CDR3 DNA sequence: TGCAGCGTTGAGGGCCCGTTCCCCTCTCAAGAGACCCAGTACTCC.

The chain joins TRBV5-4 to TRBJ2-2; no clear D. V was cut by 4 bases and J by 1 base, with 17 bases left in between. This CDR3 is 17 amino acids long. Germline V CDR1 and CDR2: SGHNT, YYREEE (reference sequence). DNA for the CDR3: TGTGCCAGCAGCGAAAGAACAAAGGTTAAGAACACCGGGGAGCTGTTTTTT. Its translation: CASSERTKVKNTGELFF.

This clonotype counts as medium-sized. This chain connects TRBV11-2 to TRBJ2-2, with TRBD2 as a possible D gene (5 bases). This CDR3 has 12 amino acids. Germline CDR1 reads SGHAT; CDR2 reads FQNNGV. With 5 bases removed from V and 7 bases from J, the gap between germline ends came to 8 bases. The CDR3 DNA reads as TGTGCCAGCAGCCCCGGGGTCGGGGAGCTGTTTTTT. It specifies CASSPGVGELFF.

The chain joins TRBV6-5 to TRBJ1-1; weak D call: TRBD1 (5 bases). V lost 7 bases to trimming and J lost 5 bases, with 23 bases between them. There are 16 residues in the CDR3. Germline V gives CDR1 MNHEY, CDR2 SVGAGI. CDR3 sequence (DNA): TGTGCCAGCAATAGTGGTGGGGCCCAGGGTTGGACTGAAGCTTTCTTT. Its translation: CASNSGGAQGWTEAFF.

This clonotype was seen more than once but under ten times. Mismatch with germline at one junction end may stem from a read error. The chain joins TRBV29-1 to TRBJ2-5; TRBD2 matches 7 bases. In germline, CDR1 is SQVTM, CDR2 ANQGSEA. CDR3 size: 13 residues. The CDR3 coding sequence is TGCAGCGTTGTTTCGGGAGGTCAAGAGACCCAGTGCTTC. Its protein is CSVVSGGQETQCF.

This clonotype was recorded once. Lacking the conserved final phenylalanine or tryptophan, this CDR3 likely reflects a read error. No DNA is shown, since the ends of the CDR3 on it are uncertain; the CDR3 is the one TCRdb lists. The genes are TRBV11-2 and TRBJ2-7. Germline loops: CDR1 SGHAT, CDR2 FQNNGV. Including both end residues, the CDR3 is 12 amino acids long. This CDR3 is CASSSDRISMEY.